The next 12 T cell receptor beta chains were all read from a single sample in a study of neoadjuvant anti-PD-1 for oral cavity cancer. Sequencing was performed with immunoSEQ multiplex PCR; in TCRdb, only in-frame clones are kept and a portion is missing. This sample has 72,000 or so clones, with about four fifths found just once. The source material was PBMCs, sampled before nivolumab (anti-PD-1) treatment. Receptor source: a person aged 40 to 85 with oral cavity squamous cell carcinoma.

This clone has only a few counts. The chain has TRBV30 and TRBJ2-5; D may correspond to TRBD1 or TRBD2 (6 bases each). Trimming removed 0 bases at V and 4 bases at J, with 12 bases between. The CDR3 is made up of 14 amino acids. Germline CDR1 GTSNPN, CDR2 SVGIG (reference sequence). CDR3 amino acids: CAWSVLRGLETQYF. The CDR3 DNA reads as TGTGCCTGGAGTGTACTTCGGGGGCTAGAGACCCAGTACTTC. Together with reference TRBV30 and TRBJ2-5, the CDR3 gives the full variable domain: SQTIHQWPATLVQPVGSPLSLECTVEGTSNPNLYWYRQAAGRGLQLLFYSVGIGQISSEVPQNLSASRPQDRQFILSSKKLLLSDSGFYLCAWSVLRGLETQYFGPGTRLLVL.

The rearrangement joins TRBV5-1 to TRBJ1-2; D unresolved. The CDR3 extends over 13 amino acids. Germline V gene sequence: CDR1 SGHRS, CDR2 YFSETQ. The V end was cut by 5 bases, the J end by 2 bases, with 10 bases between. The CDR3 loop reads CASRLQENYGYTF. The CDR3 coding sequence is TGCGCCAGCAGACTCCAAGAGAACTATGGCTACACCTTC.

This CDR3 is CASSQLGTGNYEQYF. The DNA for the CDR3 is TGCGCCAGCAGCCAACTCGGGACTGGGAACTACGAGCAGTACTTC. This rearrangement joins TRBV4-1 to TRBJ2-7; a possible D gene is TRBD2 (6 bases). Germline loops: CDR1 MGHRA, CDR2 YSYEKL. The V and J ends lost 2 bases and 3 bases respectively, with 14 bases between them. The CDR3 has 15 amino acids.

The CDR3 loop is CASSIGANVNTEAFF. The CDR3 DNA reads TGTGCCAGTAGTATAGGAGCCAACGTGAACACTGAAGCTTTCTTT. The genes are TRBV19 and TRBJ1-1; D unresolved. Germline values: CDR1 LNHDA, CDR2 SQIVND (reference sequence). The CDR3 runs to 15 residues. The V end lost 1 base, the J end lost 0 bases, and 9 bases lay between the germline ends.

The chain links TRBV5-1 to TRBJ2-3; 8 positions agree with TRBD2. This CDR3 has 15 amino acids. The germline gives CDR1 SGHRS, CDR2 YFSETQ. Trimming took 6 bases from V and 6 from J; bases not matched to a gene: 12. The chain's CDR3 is CASNLAQRGRDTQYF. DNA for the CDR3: TGCGCCAGCAACCTAGCTCAGCGGGGGCGCGATACGCAGTATTTT.

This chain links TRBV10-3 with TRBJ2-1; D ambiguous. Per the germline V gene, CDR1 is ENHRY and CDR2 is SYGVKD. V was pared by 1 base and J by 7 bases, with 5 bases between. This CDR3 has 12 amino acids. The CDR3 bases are TGTGCCATCAGTGAGTTTCTAAATGAGCAGTTCTTC. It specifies CAISEFLNEQFF.

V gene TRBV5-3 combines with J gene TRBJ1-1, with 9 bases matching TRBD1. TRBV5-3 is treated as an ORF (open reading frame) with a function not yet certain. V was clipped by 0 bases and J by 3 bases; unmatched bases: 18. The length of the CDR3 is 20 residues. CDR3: CARSLEGGRRDRVSDTEAFF. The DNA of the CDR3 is TGTGCCAGAAGCTTGGAAGGGGGTCGCCGGGACAGGGTTTCTGACACTGAAGCTTTCTTT.

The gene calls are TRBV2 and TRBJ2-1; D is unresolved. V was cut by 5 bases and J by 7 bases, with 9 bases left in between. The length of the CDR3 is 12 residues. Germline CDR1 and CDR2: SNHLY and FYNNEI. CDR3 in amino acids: CASSKGGNEQFF. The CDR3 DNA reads TGTGCCAGCAGTAAGGGCGGTAATGAGCAGTTCTTC.

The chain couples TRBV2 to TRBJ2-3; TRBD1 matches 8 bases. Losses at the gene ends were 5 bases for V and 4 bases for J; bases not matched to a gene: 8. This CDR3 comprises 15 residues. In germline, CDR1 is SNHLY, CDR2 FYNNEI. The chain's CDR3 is CASSKQGAGSDTQYF. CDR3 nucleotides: TGTGCCAGCAGTAAGCAGGGGGCAGGGTCAGATACGCAGTATTTT.

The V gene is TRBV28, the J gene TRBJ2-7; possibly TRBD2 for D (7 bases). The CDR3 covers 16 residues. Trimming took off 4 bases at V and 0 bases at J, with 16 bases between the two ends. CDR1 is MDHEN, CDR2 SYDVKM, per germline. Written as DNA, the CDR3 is TGTGCCAGCAGTTATTTTGGGGGCGGGAGCTCCTACGAGCAGTACTTC. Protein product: CASSYFGGGSSYEQYF.

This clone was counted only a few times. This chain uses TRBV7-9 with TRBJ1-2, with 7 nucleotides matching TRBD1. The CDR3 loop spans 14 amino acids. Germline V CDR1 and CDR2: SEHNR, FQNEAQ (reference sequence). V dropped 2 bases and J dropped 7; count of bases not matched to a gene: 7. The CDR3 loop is CASSLQGGLPGYTF. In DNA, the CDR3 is TGTGCCAGCAGCTTACAGGGGGGGTTGCCTGGCTACACCTTC.

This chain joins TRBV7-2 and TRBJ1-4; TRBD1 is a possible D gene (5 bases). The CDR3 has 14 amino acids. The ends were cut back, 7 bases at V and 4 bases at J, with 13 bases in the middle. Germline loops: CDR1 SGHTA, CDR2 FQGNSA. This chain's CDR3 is CASTPDSDNEKLFF. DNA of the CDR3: TGTGCCAGCACCCCAGACAGTGATAATGAAAAACTGTTTTTT.